This TCR beta chain was sequenced in a study of T cell responses to AZD1222 COVID-19 vaccine. Findings and caveats of the study: Close to half of spike-specific TCRs reportedly recognize unmutated variant regions. Repertoires in all cases were sampled only once the peak T cell response had passed.

TCRdb's table, derived via immunoSEQ multiplex PCR, lists solely in-frame clones and lacks some. The repertoire holds around 99,000 clones, approximately 93% seen once, with approximately 9% in the top ten. This clone came up once. Its antigen remains unknown. Sequenced here: peripheral blood, sampled 28 days after the second AZD1222 dose. The TCR originated in an adult who received the AZD1222 COVID-19 vaccine.

This CDR3 reads CASSLVGPRSGNTIYF. The CDR3 DNA follows: TGTGCCAGCAGCTTAGTTGGGCCTCGCTCTGGAAACACCATATATTTT. The chain combines TRBV7-9 with TRBJ1-3; D gene unclear. The CDR3 runs 16 residues. Trimming left V 1 base short and J 0 bases short, with 10 bases between. CDR1 is SEHNR, CDR2 FQNEAQ, per germline (reference sequence).